This paragraph reports one TCR beta chain. Its antigen is not identified. Germline V gene sequence: CDR1 SQVTM, CDR2 ANQGSEA. Trimming took off 4 bases at V and 4 bases at J, with 14 bases between the two ends. This CDR3 has 14 residues. The data originate from a study of shared clonotypes between healthy human individuals. The overall study: Sampling drew on donors who were a couple of women and a few men aged 18 to 49. Whole-study findings and limits: Generation probability values for non-shared clonotypes were lower than those for clonotypes shared by all four donors.

Measured with immunoSEQ multiplex PCR; TCRdb has only the in-frame clones, and not every one. The sample has over a million clones; more than 95% are singletons. This sequence joins TRBV29-1 and TRBJ2-1, with a tentative D call TRBD2 (6 bases). The TCR was taken from a man younger than 45 in good health. Material for sequencing was naive CD4+ T cells sorted from blood. Described subset: CD45RA+ positively selected. CDR3 sequence (DNA): TGCAGCGTTGTTTCGGGGACTGGTTACAATGAGCAGTTCTTC. Translating gives CSVVSGTGYNEQFF.